The 7 T cell receptor beta chains given below trace back to one sample, sequenced in a study of graft-versus-host responses after intestinal transplantation. No antigens are known for them. The assay was immunoSEQ multiplex PCR, and TCRdb's table has in-frame clones only and misses some. The sample records more than 85,000 clones, 93% being singletons. The specimen comprised unstimulated CD8+ T cells sorted from spleen or lymph node cells, sampled before intestinal transplant. Receptor source: a human donor who received an intestinal transplant.

This rearrangement joins TRBV20-1 to TRBJ2-4, with D possibly TRBD1 on 5 matching bases. The CDR3 runs to 10 residues. The germline V and J ends were trimmed by 7 bases and 6 bases, with 7 bases remaining between them. Germline assignment: CDR1 DFQATT and CDR2 SNEGSKA (reference sequence). The CDR3 here is CSVQGNIQYF. The CDR3 nucleotides are TGCAGTGTCCAGGGAAACATTCAGTACTTC.

This chain uses TRBV28 with TRBJ2-3, with 13 bases identical to TRBD2. Germline V gene lookup returns CDR1 MDHEN and CDR2 SYDVKM. The CDR3 has 17 amino acids. Trimming cost V 3 bases and J 6 bases; bases outside gene matches: 9. CDR3 nucleotide sequence: TGTGCCAGCAGTTTTAGGGCCGGACTAGCGGGAGAGGATACGCAGTATTTT. Its protein is CASSFRAGLAGEDTQYF.

The V call is TRBV15, the J call TRBJ2-3; D might be TRBD1 (6 bases). The CDR3 is made up of 17 amino acids. Germline assignment: CDR1 LNHNV and CDR2 YYDKDF (reference sequence). Trimming shortened V by 0 bases and J by 3 bases, and 16 bases separated the two germline ends. The CDR3 coding sequence is TGTGCCACCAGCAGAGAGGGAGCAGGGGCAAGGACAGATACGCAGTATTTT. Its protein is CATSREGAGARTDTQYF. Drawing the rest from reference TRBV15 and TRBJ2-3, the complete variable domain is DAMVIQNPRYQVTQFGKPVTLSCSQTLNHNVMYWYQQKSSQAPKLLFHYYDKDFNNEADTPDNFQSRRPNTSFCFLDIRSPGLGDTAMYLCATSREGAGARTDTQYFGPGTRLTVL.

This rearrangement joins TRBV5-6 to TRBJ2-5; 11 bases align to TRBD2. The CDR3 is 14 amino acids. The V segment lost 4 bases and the J segment 5 bases; nucleotides outside the gene matches: 4. The germline V gene has CDR1 SGHDT and CDR2 YYEEEE. CDR3 DNA: TGTGCCAGCAGCCCTACTAGCGGGAGTGAGACCCAGTACTTC. Amino acids: CASSPTSGSETQYF.

The chain carries TRBV5-1 and TRBJ2-7; weak D call: TRBD1 (5 bases). The CDR3 sequence is 16 residues long. The V gene lost 3 bases and the J gene lost 4 bases, with 20 bases spanning the gap. Germline lookup yields CDR1 SGHRS and CDR2 YFSETQ. CDR3 bases: TGCGCCAGCAGCTCTAGTACGGACATCCTCACTTACGAGCAGTACTTC. Protein product: CASSSSTDILTYEQYF. The full variable domain, completed using reference TRBV5-1 and TRBJ2-7, is KAGVTQTPRYLIKTRGQQVTLSCSPISGHRSVSWYQQTPGQGLQFLFEYFSETQRNKGNFPGRFSGRQFSNSRSEMNVSTLELGDSALYLCASSSSTDILTYEQYFGPGTRLTVT.

The rearrangement joins TRBV9 to TRBJ2-3, with D uncertain. Germline CDR1 and CDR2: SGDLS and YYNGEE. With 3 bases removed from V and 5 bases from J, the gap between germline ends came to 10 bases. This CDR3 comprises 13 residues. CDR3 in amino acids: CASSAIGLDTQYF. The CDR3 DNA reads as TGTGCCAGCAGCGCAATAGGGTTAGATACGCAGTATTTT.

This sequence joins TRBV9 and TRBJ2-1, with 9 bases that match TRBD2. The CDR3 loop spans 16 amino acids. CDR1 SGDLS and CDR2 YYNGEE come from the germline V gene. Trimming cost V 5 bases and J 5 bases; bases outside gene matches: 11. CDR3 amino acids: CASSFRVSGGHNEQFF. CDR3 nucleotides: TGTGCCAGCAGTTTCCGAGTAAGCGGGGGGCACAATGAGCAGTTCTTC.